Here is one T cell receptor (beta chain) with its context. Its target is not known. Amplification used 60 Vbeta primers and 13 Jbeta primers. In the original workflow: A follow-up analysis tallied about 88 million unique TCR beta chains, roughly 11 million shared. TCRdb keeps only in-frame clones here, not all; method: immunoSEQ multiplex PCR. The V and J calls and clone size were taken over from that table, and D and trimming were inferred from the DNA. The data show under 200,000 clones, 80% to 90% seen once. This CDR3 is built from 11 residues. V was clipped by 5 bases and J by 3 bases, with 5 bases between them. Germline V gene lookup returns CDR1 SNHLY and CDR2 FYNNEI. Healthy bone marrow donors formed the donor group. This specimen comes from a study of cytomegalovirus exposure and HLA in healthy donors. Study-level findings and limits: A later analysis reportedly identified an Asian-associated ancestry cluster as carrying fewer N-insertions than the 666-donor mean. An analysis that came later showed most CMV-associated TCR beta chains appearing HLA-restricted.

This clonotype was sampled from a young man in good health and CMV-seropositive. This chain links TRBV2 with TRBJ2-7; D is ambiguous. The sequenced sample consisted of PBMCs. DNA of the CDR3: TGTGCCAGCAGTTCACACTACGAGCAGTACGTC. Translation: CASSSHYEQYV.